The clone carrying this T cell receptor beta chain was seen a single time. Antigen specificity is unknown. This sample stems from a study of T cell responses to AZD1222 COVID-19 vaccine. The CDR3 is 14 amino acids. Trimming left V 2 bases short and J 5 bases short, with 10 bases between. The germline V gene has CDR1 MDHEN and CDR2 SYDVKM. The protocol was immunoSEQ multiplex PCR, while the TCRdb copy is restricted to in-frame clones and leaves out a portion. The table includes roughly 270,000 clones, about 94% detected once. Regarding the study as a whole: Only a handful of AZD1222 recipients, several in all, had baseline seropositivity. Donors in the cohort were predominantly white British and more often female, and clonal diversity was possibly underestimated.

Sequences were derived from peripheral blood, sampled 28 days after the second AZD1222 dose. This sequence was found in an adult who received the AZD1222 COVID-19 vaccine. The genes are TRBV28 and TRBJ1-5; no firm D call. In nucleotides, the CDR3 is TGTGCCAGCAGTTTAGGCAGATTCGATCAGCCCCAGCATTTT. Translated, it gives CASSLGRFDQPQHF.